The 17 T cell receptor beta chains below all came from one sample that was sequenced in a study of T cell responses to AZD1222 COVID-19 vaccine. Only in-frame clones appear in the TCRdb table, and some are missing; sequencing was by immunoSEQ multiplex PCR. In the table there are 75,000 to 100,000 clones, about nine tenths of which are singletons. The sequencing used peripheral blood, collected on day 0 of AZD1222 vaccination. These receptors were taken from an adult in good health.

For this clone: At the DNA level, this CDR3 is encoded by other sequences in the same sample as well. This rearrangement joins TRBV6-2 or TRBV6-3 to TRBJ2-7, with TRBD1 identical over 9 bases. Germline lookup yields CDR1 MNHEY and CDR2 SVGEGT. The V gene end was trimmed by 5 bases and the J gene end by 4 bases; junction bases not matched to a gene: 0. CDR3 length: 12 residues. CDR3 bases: TGTGCCAGCAGTGGACAGGGGTACGAGCAGTACTTC. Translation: CASSGQGYEQYF.

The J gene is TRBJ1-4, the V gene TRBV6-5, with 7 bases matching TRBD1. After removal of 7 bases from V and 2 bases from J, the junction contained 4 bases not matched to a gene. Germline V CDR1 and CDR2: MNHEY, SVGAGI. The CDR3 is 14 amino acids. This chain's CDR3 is CASKPGQTNEKLFF. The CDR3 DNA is TGTGCCAGCAAACCGGGACAGACTAATGAAAAACTGTTTTTT.

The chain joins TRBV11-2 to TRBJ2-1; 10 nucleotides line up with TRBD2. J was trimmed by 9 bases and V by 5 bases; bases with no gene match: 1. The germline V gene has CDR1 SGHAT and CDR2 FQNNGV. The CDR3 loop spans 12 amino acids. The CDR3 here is CASSPSGSEQFF. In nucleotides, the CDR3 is TGTGCCAGCAGCCCTAGCGGGAGTGAGCAGTTCTTC.

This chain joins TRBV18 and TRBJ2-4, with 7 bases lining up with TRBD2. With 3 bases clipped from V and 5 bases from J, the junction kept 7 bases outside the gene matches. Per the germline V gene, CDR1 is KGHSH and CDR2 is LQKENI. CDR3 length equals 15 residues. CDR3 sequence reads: CASSPGRGQENIQYF. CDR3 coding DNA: TGTGCCAGCTCACCGGGGAGGGGTCAGGAAAACATTCAGTACTTC.

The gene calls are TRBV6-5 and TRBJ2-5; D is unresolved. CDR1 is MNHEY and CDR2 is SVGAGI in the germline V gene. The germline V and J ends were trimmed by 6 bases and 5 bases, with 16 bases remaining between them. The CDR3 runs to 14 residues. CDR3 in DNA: TGTGCCAGCAGCCCCTCTAGGCCTGCCGAGACCCAGTACTTC. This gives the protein CASSPSRPAETQYF.

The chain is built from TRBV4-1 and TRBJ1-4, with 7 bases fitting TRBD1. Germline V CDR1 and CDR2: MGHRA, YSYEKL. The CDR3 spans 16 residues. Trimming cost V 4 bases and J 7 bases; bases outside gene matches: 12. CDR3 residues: CASSRSTGLWGEKLFF. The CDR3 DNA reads TGCGCCAGCAGCCGATCGACAGGGCTATGGGGTGAAAAACTGTTTTTT.

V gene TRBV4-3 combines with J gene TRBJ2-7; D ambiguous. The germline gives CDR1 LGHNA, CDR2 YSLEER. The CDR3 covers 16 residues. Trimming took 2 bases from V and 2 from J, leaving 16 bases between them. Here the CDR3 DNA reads TGCGCCAGCAGCCAACGTGGGAAGGGCCTCACCTACGAGCAGTACTTC. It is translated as CASSQRGKGLTYEQYF.

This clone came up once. The CDR3 is CASTNFSGNYNEQFF. CDR3 DNA sequence: TGTGCCAGCACGAATTTCAGCGGGAACTACAATGAGCAGTTCTTC. This rearrangement joins TRBV27 to TRBJ2-1, with 7 bases aligning to TRBD2. The CDR3 runs to 15 residues. The germline CDR1 and CDR2 sequences are MNHEY and SMNVEV (reference sequence). V gave up 7 bases and J gave up 3 bases; unmatched junction bases: 9.

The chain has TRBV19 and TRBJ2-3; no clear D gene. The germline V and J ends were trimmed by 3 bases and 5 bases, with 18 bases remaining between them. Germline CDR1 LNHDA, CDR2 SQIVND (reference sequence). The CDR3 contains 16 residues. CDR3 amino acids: CASSIGVTISEDTQYF. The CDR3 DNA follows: TGTGCCAGTAGTATTGGAGTGACCATCAGCGAAGATACGCAGTATTTT. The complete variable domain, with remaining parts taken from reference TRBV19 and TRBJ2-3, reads DGGITQSPKYLFRKEGQNVTLSCEQNLNHDAMYWYRQDPGQGLRLIYYSQIVNDFQKGDIAEGYSVSREKKESFPLTVTSAQKNPTAFYLCASSIGVTISEDTQYFGPGTRLTVL.

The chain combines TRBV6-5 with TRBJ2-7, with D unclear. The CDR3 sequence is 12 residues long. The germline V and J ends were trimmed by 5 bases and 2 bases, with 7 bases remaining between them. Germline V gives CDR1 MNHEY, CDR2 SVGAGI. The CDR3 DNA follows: TGTGCCAGCAGTCAAAACACCTACGAGCAGTACTTC. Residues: CASSQNTYEQYF.

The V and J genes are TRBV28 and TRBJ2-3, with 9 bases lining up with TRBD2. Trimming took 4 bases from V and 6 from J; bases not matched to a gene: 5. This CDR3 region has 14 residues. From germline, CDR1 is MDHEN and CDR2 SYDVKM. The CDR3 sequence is CASSYGTSIDTQYF. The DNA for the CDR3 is TGTGCCAGCAGTTACGGGACTAGCATCGATACGCAGTATTTT.

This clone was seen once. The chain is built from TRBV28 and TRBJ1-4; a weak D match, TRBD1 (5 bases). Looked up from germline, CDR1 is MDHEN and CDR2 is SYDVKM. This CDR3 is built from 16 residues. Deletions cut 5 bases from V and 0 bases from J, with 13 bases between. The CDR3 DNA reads TGTGCCAGCAGTCCCCACGCGGGGCCAACTAATGAAAAACTGTTTTTT. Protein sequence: CASSPHAGPTNEKLFF.

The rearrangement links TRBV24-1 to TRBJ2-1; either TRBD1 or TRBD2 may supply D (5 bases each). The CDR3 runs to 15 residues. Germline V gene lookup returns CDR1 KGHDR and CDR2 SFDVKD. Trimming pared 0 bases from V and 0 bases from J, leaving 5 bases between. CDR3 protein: CATSDLGGSYNEQFF. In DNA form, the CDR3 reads TGTGCCACCAGTGATTTGGGGGGCTCCTACAATGAGCAGTTCTTC.

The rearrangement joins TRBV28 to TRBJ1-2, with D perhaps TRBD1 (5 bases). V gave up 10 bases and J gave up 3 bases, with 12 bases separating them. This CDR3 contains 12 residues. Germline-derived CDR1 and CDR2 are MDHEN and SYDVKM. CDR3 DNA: TGTGCCACCGGAGACAGCTACTATGGCTACACCTTC. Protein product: CATGDSYYGYTF.

The CDR3 nucleotides are TGCAGTGCTAGTCCCGGACTAGCGGGGACCTACGAGCAGTACTTC. This translates into CSASPGLAGTYEQYF. The rearrangement joins TRBV20-1 to TRBJ2-7; 12 nucleotides align to TRBD2. J lost 2 bases, V lost 3 bases, and 5 bases had no gene match. Germline values: CDR1 DFQATT, CDR2 SNEGSKA (reference sequence). The CDR3 length is 15 residues.

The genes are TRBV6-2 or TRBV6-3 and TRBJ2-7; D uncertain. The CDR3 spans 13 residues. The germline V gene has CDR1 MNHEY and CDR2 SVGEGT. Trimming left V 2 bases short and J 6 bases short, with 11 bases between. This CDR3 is CASSYDRGREQYF. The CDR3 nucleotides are TGTGCCAGCAGTTACGACCGCGGACGCGAGCAGTACTTC.

The CDR3: CASSYERSGNGVEQFF. In DNA, the CDR3 is TGTGCCAGCAGTTACGAGAGGAGCGGGAACGGGGTTGAGCAGTTCTTC. V gene TRBV6-5 combines with J gene TRBJ2-1, with 7 bases that match TRBD2. Looked up from germline, CDR1 is MNHEY and CDR2 is SVGAGI. CDR3 length equals 16 residues. With V trimmed by 2 bases and J by 9 bases, 13 bases remained unmatched.